The 30 T cell receptor beta chains presented below share a single source sample, sequenced in a study of prognosis after radiotherapy for stage I lung cancer. Using two-round multiplex PCR, the authors amplified TCR beta CDR3 from genomic DNA. For every TRBV and TRBJ gene, a specific primer was used in first-round PCR. TCRdb independently ran MiXCR on the multiplex PCR reads; one entry per CDR3 protein. The sample contains more than 25,000 distinct CDR3 sequences, around 32% of which appear only once. The sample was PBMCs, taken before or after stereotactic body radiation therapy (not recorded which). These receptors were collected from a donor at least 50 years old with non-small cell lung cancer.

This clonotype was seen many times. The V and J genes are TRBV2 and TRBJ2-1; TRBD2 aligns across 11 bases. V dropped 7 bases and J dropped 7; count of bases not matched to a gene: 3. Germline V gives CDR1 SNHLY, CDR2 FYNNEI. CDR3 length: 13 residues. The CDR3 loop reads CASTPSGRNEQFF. CDR3 sequence (DNA): TGTGCCAGCACGCCTAGCGGGAGGAATGAGCAGTTCTTC.

In its sample, this clonotype was seen many times. This chain connects TRBV7-3 to TRBJ2-5; D perhaps matches TRBD2 (5 bases). Trimming removed 2 bases from V and 4 bases from J, with 8 bases in between. From germline, CDR1 is SGHTA and CDR2 FQGTGA. The CDR3 totals 13 residues. CDR3 sequence reads: CASSLALAETQYF. The CDR3 DNA reads TGTGCCAGCAGCTTAGCCCTAGCAGAGACCCAGTACTTC.

This clonotype was observed many times. The chain couples TRBV27 to TRBJ1-4; 7 positions agree with TRBD1. The V segment lost 4 bases and the J segment 8 bases; nucleotides outside the gene matches: 10. Germline V CDR1 and CDR2: MNHEY, SMNVEV (reference sequence). CDR3 length: 15 amino acids. CDR3 sequence: CASSSWDSLGEKLFF. The CDR3 nucleotides read TGTGCCAGCAGTTCTTGGGACAGCCTTGGCGAAAAACTGTTTTTT.

In regard to this clonotype: This is likely an artifact of a read error, given a far larger clone one base away. The conserved phenylalanine or tryptophan normally closing the CDR3 is absent here, so this likely arose from a read error. Because the CDR3's place on the DNA is in doubt, the DNA is left out and the CDR3 is given as listed by TCRdb. The J gene is TRBJ2-1, the V gene TRBV6-2 or TRBV6-3; the tabulated D call, TRBD1, remains unverified against the DNA. In germline, CDR1 is MNHEY, CDR2 SVGEGT. From its first to its last residue, the CDR3 has 11 amino acids. The CDR3 protein is CASRAGTRAFC.

This clonotype was recorded at least ten times. The V gene is TRBV30, the J gene TRBJ2-1; no clear D gene. CDR1 is GTSNPN and CDR2 is SVGIG in the germline V gene (reference sequence). This CDR3 is 11 amino acids long. Trimming shortened V by 3 bases and J by 2 bases, and 2 bases separated the two germline ends. The CDR3 DNA sequence: TGTGCCTGGAGGGCCTACAATGAGCAGTTCTTC. Translating it yields CAWRAYNEQFF. Full variable domain (missing parts from reference TRBV30 and TRBJ2-1): SQTIHQWPATLVQPVGSPLSLECTVEGTSNPNLYWYRQAAGRGLQLLFYSVGIGQISSEVPQNLSASRPQDRQFILSSKKLLLSDSGFYLCAWRAYNEQFFGPGTRLTVL.

This clonotype was detected only a few times. The chain links TRBV6-1 to TRBJ1-2; 8 bases line up with TRBD1. This CDR3 spans 15 amino acids. Germline V gene sequence: CDR1 MNHNS, CDR2 SASEGT. The J segment lost 0 bases and the V segment lost 6 bases, leaving 6 bases of the junction unmatched. CDR3 bases: TGTGCCAGCAGCATACAGGGGGAAACTAACTATGGCTACACCTTC. This sequence encodes CASSIQGETNYGYTF.

About this clonotype: A junction boundary mismatches the germline segment, possibly from a read error. The J gene is TRBJ1-2, the V gene TRBV12-3 or TRBV12-4, with D unclear. The CDR3 is 14 amino acids. The CDR3 is CASSFPRGDYGYAF. The DNA for the CDR3 is TGTGCCAGCAGTTTCCCACGGGGAGACTATGGCTACGCCTTC.

The genes are TRBV28 and TRBJ2-7; no clear D gene. Germline-derived CDR1 and CDR2 are MDHEN and SYDVKM. Trimming took 6 bases from V and 5 from J, leaving 20 bases between them. The CDR3 loop spans 15 amino acids. The CDR3 reads CASSHPRKLVDEQYF. CDR3 DNA sequence: TGTGCCAGCAGCCACCCCCGTAAGTTGGTCGACGAGCAGTACTTC.

The chain carries TRBV6-2 or TRBV6-3 and TRBJ2-2; TRBD1 matches at 9 bases. This CDR3 is 17 amino acids long. V trimming: 2 bases; J trimming: 9 bases; junction bases outside the gene matches: 13. The germline V gene has CDR1 MNHEY and CDR2 SVGEGT. The chain's CDR3 is CASSYPRDRVFSWELFF. CDR3 bases: TGTGCCAGCAGTTACCCCCGGGACAGGGTGTTTTCCTGGGAGCTGTTTTTT.

This clonotype was seen at least ten times. The chain combines TRBV27 with TRBJ2-2, with D perhaps assigned TRBD1 or TRBD2 (6 bases each). Germline CDR1 is MNHEY and CDR2 is SMNVEV (reference sequence). The CDR3 sequence is 17 residues long. Trimming cost V 5 bases and J 4 bases, with 20 bases left between them. The CDR3 bases are TGTGCCAGCAGTACCGTTTGGGGGGCGTCCCTCACCGGGGAGCTGTTTTTT. Its protein product is CASSTVWGASLTGELFF.

There are many counts of this clonotype. This chain connects TRBV20-1 to TRBJ2-1; 7 bases fit TRBD2. The junction had 9 bases not matched to a gene; V was cut back by 4 bases and J by 3 bases. Germline loops: CDR1 DFQATT, CDR2 SNEGSKA (reference sequence). The CDR3 spans 15 residues. CDR3 bases: TGCAGTGCTACCATTCCCGGGACTAACTACAATGAGCAGTTCTTC. Amino acids: CSATIPGTNYNEQFF.

This clonotype was recorded many times. This chain connects TRBV7-3 to TRBJ2-2; D gene uncertain. The CDR3 totals 13 residues. Germline CDR1 SGHTA, CDR2 FQGTGA. Trimming took 8 bases from V and 3 from J, leaving 10 bases between them. The CDR3 is CASGKRDTGELFF. The CDR3 bases are TGTGCCAGCGGGAAAAGGGACACCGGGGAGCTGTTTTTT.

This clonotype was seen repeatedly, ten times or more. The rearrangement links TRBV9 to TRBJ1-2, with 9 bases matching TRBD1. V shed 3 bases, J shed 4 bases, and the junction held 4 bases outside the gene matches. Germline V gives CDR1 SGDLS, CDR2 YYNGEE. This CDR3 region has 14 residues. CDR3 nucleotides: TGTGCCAGCAGCGAAGAGGACAGGGGCTATGGCTACACCTTC. The encoded protein is CASSEEDRGYGYTF. The whole variable domain, filled in from reference TRBV9 and TRBJ1-2, reads DSGVTQTPKHLITATGQRVTLRCSPRSGDLSVYWYQQSLDQGLQFLIQYYNGEERAKGNILERFSAQQFPDLHSELNLSSLELGDSALYFCASSEEDRGYGYTFGSGTRLTVV.

This clonotype was observed at least ten times. V is TRBV28 and J is TRBJ2-7, with TRBD2 matching over 11 bases. V shed 5 bases, J shed 4 bases, and the junction held 7 bases outside the gene matches. CDR1 is MDHEN and CDR2 is SYDVKM in the germline V gene. CDR3 size: 15 residues. CDR3 in amino acids: CASSRVGLAEYEQYF. CDR3 nucleotides: TGTGCCAGCAGTAGAGTGGGACTAGCGGAGTACGAGCAGTACTTC.

This clonotype was recorded many times. The chain combines TRBV18 with TRBJ2-7, with TRBD1 matching over 10 bases. Germline CDR1 KGHSH, CDR2 LQKENI. The CDR3 loop spans 14 amino acids. Trimming took 3 bases from V and 7 from J; bases not matched to a gene: 6. DNA of the CDR3: TGTGCCAGCTCACCGACCGGGACAGGGGCGGAGCAGTACTTC. Translating gives CASSPTGTGAEQYF.

At least ten counts were recorded for this clonotype. The chain uses TRBV2 and TRBJ2-7, with a weak D call TRBD2 (5 bases). V was clipped by 7 bases and J by 0 bases, with 13 bases between them. The CDR3 contains 14 residues. Per the germline V gene, CDR1 is SNHLY and CDR2 is FYNNEI. CDR3 region: CASKAAPGSYEQYF. The CDR3 nucleotides read TGTGCCAGCAAAGCGGCACCGGGCTCCTACGAGCAGTACTTC. The full variable domain, rest sourced from reference TRBV2 and TRBJ2-7, is EPEVTQTPSHQVTQMGQEVILRCVPISNHLYFYWYRQILGQKVEFLVSFYNNEISEKSEIFDDQFSVERPDGSNFTLKIRSTKLEDSAMYFCASKAAPGSYEQYFGPGTRLTVT.

This clonotype was detected ten times or more. The chain has TRBV5-5 and TRBJ1-2, with D possibly matching TRBD1 (5 bases). The CDR3 runs to 15 residues. Deletions cut 0 bases from V and 1 base from J, with 10 bases between. Germline V gene lookup returns CDR1 SGHKS and CDR2 YYEKEE (reference sequence). The CDR3 protein is CASSLEVRVNYGYTF. The DNA for the CDR3 is TGTGCCAGCAGCTTGGAGGTCAGGGTTAACTATGGCTACACCTTC.

About this clonotype: A much larger clone lies a single base off, so this may be a read error. The chain couples TRBV5-1 to TRBJ2-7; a possible D gene is TRBD1 (8 bases). The CDR3 contains 13 residues. Germline CDR1 and CDR2: SGHRS and YFSETQ. CDR3 protein: CASRPDRDYEQCF. CDR3 DNA sequence: TGCGCCAGCAGACCGGACAGGGACTACGAGCAGTGCTTC.

In this sample, this clonotype turned up many times. V and J are TRBV12-3 or TRBV12-4 and TRBJ2-1, with D maybe TRBD2 (5 bases). The CDR3 runs to 15 residues. The V end lost 3 bases, the J end lost 7 bases, and 16 bases lay between the germline ends. The DNA of the CDR3 is TGTGCCAGCAGTTTCCGTGGACTCATTAGGAATGAGCAGTTCTTC. Translation: CASSFRGLIRNEQFF.

Concerning this clonotype: This sequence is one base from a far larger clone and is likely a read error. The V and J genes are TRBV28 and TRBJ1-1, with no clear D. CDR1 is MDHEN, CDR2 SYDVKM, per germline. V lost 9 bases and J lost 6, with 11 bases in between. This CDR3 has 11 residues. The CDR3 bases are TGTGCCAGAAAGGAGGTGGCTGAAGCTTTCTTT. Amino acids: CARKEVAEAFF. Supplemented by reference TRBV28 and TRBJ1-1, the full variable domain reads DVKVTQSSRYLVKRTGEKVFLECVQDMDHENMFWYRQDPGLGLRLIYFSYDVKMKEKGDIPEGYSVSREKKERFSLILESASTNQTSMYLCARKEVAEAFFGQGTRLTVV.

For this clonotype: This may arise from a read error, as a much more abundant clone is one base away. V gene TRBV20-1 combines with J gene TRBJ2-1; 9 bases line up with TRBD1. Per germline, CDR1 DFQATT and CDR2 SNEGSKA (reference sequence). CDR3 length: 16 amino acids. V shed 4 bases, J shed 4 bases, and the junction held 11 bases outside the gene matches. CDR3 in amino acids: CSAKGQGSVGYNEQFF. CDR3 coding DNA: TGCAGTGCTAAAGGACAGGGGTCAGTTGGGTACAATGAGCAGTTCTTC.

The CDR3 region is CASSQQDEQFF. The DNA of the CDR3 is TGTGCCAGCAGTCAGCAGGATGAGCAGTTCTTC. The chain employs TRBV2 and TRBJ2-1; D unresolved. Trimming cost V 5 bases and J 8 bases, with 7 bases left between them. Germline CDR1 is SNHLY and CDR2 is FYNNEI. The length of the CDR3 is 11 residues.

This clonotype has a handful of counts. Possible read error: a much larger clone is one base away. J is TRBJ1-1 and V is TRBV6-2 or TRBV6-3, with 7 nucleotides matching TRBD1. There are 13 residues in the CDR3. Germline CDR1 and CDR2: MNHEY and SVGEGT. V was pared by 4 bases and J by 6 bases, with 5 bases of the junction left unmatched. CDR3 sequence: CASSSRGAAEAFF. The CDR3 DNA sequence: TGTGCCAGCAGTTCCAGGGGGGCGGCTGAAGCTTTCTTT.

The rearrangement links TRBV5-1 to TRBJ1-5; no reliable D call. The CDR3 loop spans 14 amino acids. In germline, CDR1 is SGHRS, CDR2 YFSETQ. V dropped 0 bases and J dropped 5 bases, with 9 bases sitting between them. The CDR3 here is CASSLGDDHQPQHF. The CDR3 DNA sequence: TGCGCCAGCAGCTTGGGTGATGACCATCAGCCCCAGCATTTT.

This clonotype has ten or more counts. The chain employs TRBV2 and TRBJ2-1; 7 bases agree with TRBD1. V gave up 6 bases and J gave up 6 bases; unmatched junction bases: 5. Germline CDR1 reads SNHLY; CDR2 reads FYNNEI. There are 13 residues in the CDR3. The CDR3 is CASSLAGGNEQFF. In nucleotides, the CDR3 is TGTGCCAGCAGCTTAGCAGGGGGCAATGAGCAGTTCTTC.

The chain combines TRBV10-3 with TRBJ1-1, with TRBD1 matching over 8 bases. The CDR3 is 16 amino acids. Germline CDR1 ENHRY, CDR2 SYGVKD. With V trimmed by 6 bases and J by 1 base, 10 bases remained unmatched. The CDR3 DNA reads TGTGCCATCAGGACGGACAGGGCAAGTGGGAACACTGAAGCTTTCTTT. Its protein product is CAIRTDRASGNTEAFF.

There are many counts of this clonotype. The V call is TRBV18, the J call TRBJ1-2; D remains unclear. V was trimmed by 0 bases and J by 6 bases, leaving 8 bases between them. CDR3 length equals 13 residues. Per the germline V gene, CDR1 is KGHSH and CDR2 is LQKENI. CDR3 coding DNA: TGTGCCAGCTCACCACCGCAGTTTGATGGCTACACCTTC. Translated: CASSPPQFDGYTF.

The chain carries TRBV6-1 and TRBJ2-7; D tentatively reads TRBD1 or TRBD2 (5 bases each). Trimming took 7 bases from V and 13 from J, leaving 23 bases between them. Per the germline V gene, CDR1 is MNHNS and CDR2 is SASEGT. This CDR3 region has 13 residues. The CDR3 protein is CASTRSVTPRDYF. In nucleotides, the CDR3 is TGTGCCAGCACCCGCAGTGTGACCCCTAGGGACTACTTC.

This clonotype has ten or more counts. This chain uses TRBV20-1 with TRBJ2-3; D unresolved. From germline, CDR1 is DFQATT and CDR2 SNEGSKA (reference sequence). V lost 6 bases, J lost 2 bases, and 3 bases lay in between. The CDR3 covers 10 residues. In DNA form, the CDR3 reads TGCAGTGCAGTCACAGATACGCAGTATTTT. Protein sequence: CSAVTDTQYF.

This clonotype was counted ten times or more. The gene calls are TRBV28 and TRBJ2-5, with unresolved D. The CDR3 loop spans 13 amino acids. Germline CDR1 MDHEN, CDR2 SYDVKM. Trimming took off 8 bases at V and 0 bases at J, with 10 bases between the two ends. The CDR3 nucleotides are TGTGCCAGCGAGCTGCCGCACCAAGAGACCCAGTACTTC. Translating it yields CASELPHQETQYF.